This T cell receptor beta chain was profiled in a study of blood T cell repertoires in COVID-19. Across the whole study: Specimens from acute and convalescent COVID-19 originated in the United States, Italy and Spain. Nucleic acid was either cDNA or gDNA, and it came from T cells, B-cell-depleted T cells, or PBMCs.

Authors' data handling: The authors estimated nucleated cell counts from reference gene primer amplification. Sequencing used immunoSEQ multiplex PCR; TCRdb keeps in-frame clones, though not all of them. V and J calls and clone size follow that table, whereas D and trimming were derived from the DNA. Found here are roughly 81,000 clones, around 83% of them singletons; the top ten hold around two fifths. Trimming stripped 7 bases from V and 5 bases from J, with 8 bases between. The CDR3 runs 11 residues. Germline values: CDR1 DFQATT, CDR2 SNEGSKA (reference sequence). Material: peripheral blood. This chain joins TRBV20-1 and TRBJ1-4, with unresolved D. This receptor was identified in an older man with active or convalescent COVID-19. The CDR3 loop reads CSVGRNEKLFF. Written as DNA, the CDR3 is TGCAGTGTAGGGAGGAATGAAAAACTGTTTTTT.